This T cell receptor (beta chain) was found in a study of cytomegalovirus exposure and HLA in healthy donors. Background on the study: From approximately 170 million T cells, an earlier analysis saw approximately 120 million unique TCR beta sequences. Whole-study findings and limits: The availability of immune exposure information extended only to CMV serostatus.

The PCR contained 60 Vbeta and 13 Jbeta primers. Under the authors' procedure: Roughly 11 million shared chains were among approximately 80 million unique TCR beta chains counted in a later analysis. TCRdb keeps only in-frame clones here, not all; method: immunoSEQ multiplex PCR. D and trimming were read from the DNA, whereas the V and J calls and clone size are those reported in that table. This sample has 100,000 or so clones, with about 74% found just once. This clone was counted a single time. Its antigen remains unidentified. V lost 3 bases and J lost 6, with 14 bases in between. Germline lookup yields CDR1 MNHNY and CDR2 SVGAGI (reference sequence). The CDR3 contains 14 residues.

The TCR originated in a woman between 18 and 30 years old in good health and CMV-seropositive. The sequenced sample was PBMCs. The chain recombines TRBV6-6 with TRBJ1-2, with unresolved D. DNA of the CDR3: TGTGCCAGCAGTTATGGCTCTCGGGGTGATGGCTACACCTTC. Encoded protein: CASSYGSRGDGYTF.